A single TCR beta chain is shown here with its context. The data stem from a study of spatial heterogeneity in lung cancer. Study-wide background: Alpha-chain sequences were consistently detected in smaller numbers than beta-chain sequences.

Using its own MiXCR run on the 5' RACE reads, TCRdb lists one record per CDR3 protein. The repertoire holds under 80,000 distinct CDR3 sequences, with under 7.5% as singletons. Time point defined: sample taken at primary tumor resection. The sequenced material consisted of unsorted whole RNA from tumor, nontumor lung or frozen PBMC. Germline lookup yields CDR1 SGDLS and CDR2 YYNGEE. The CDR3 sequence is 15 residues long. V dropped 0 bases and J dropped 5 bases, with 11 bases sitting between them. The sample consisted of PBMCs, taken at surgery. The sequence came from a female donor with early-stage non-small cell lung cancer. The chain employs TRBV9 and TRBJ2-2, with no clear D. CDR3 in DNA: TGTGCCAGCAGCGTAGCTAACAGACCGACCGGGGAGCTGTTTTTT. Protein: CASSVANRPTGELFF.